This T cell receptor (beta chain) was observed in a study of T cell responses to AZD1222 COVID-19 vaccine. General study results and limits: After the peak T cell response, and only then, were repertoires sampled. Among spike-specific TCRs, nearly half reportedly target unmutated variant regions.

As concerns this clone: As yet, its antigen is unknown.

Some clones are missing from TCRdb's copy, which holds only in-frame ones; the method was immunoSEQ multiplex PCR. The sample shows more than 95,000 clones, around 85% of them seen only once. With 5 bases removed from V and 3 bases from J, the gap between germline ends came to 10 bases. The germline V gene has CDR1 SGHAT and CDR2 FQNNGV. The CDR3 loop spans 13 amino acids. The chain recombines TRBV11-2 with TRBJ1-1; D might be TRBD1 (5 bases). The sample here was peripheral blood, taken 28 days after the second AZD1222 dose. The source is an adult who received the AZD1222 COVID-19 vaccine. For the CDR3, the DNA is TGTGCCAGCAGCATACAGGAGGACACTGAAGCTTTCTTT. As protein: CASSIQEDTEAFF.